The clone carrying this T cell receptor (beta chain) occurred a few times. Relative to the germline gene, one junction end is altered; a read error may explain this. These data come from a study of response to subunit inactivated influenza vaccine. TCRdb recomputed calls from the RT-PCR reads with MiXCR, one row per CDR3 protein. This sample has more than 550,000 distinct CDR3 sequences; roughly 12% occur once, and the top ten carry about a tenth. The clonotype originates from a man between 50 and 59 years old who received an inactivated influenza vaccine. The input for sequencing was PBMCs from blood, taken on the day of vaccination.

The CDR3 region is CASILEGGPSYEQYF. The CDR3 DNA reads TGTGCCAGCATCTTAGAGGGCGGCCCCTCCTACGAGCAGTACTTC. The J gene is TRBJ2-7, the V gene TRBV7-9, with D perhaps matching TRBD2 (5 bases). CDR1 is SEHNR and CDR2 is FQNEAQ in the germline V gene (reference sequence). This CDR3 contains 15 residues.